Following are 32 T cell receptor beta chains from one sample sequenced in a study of shared clonotypes between healthy human individuals. TCRdb's copy holds only in-frame clones and misses some; the assay was immunoSEQ multiplex PCR. The sample holds about 500,000 clones, 70% to 80% seen once. The source material was PBMCs. Receptor source: a woman aged 40 to 50 in good health. Some clones in this sample may be carry-over from other donors' samples.

This clone came up a few times. The V gene is TRBV20-1, the J gene TRBJ1-2; D unresolved. The length of the CDR3 is 11 residues. The V and J ends lost 5 bases and 6 bases respectively, with 10 bases between them. Germline V gene data show CDR1 as DFQATT and CDR2 as SNEGSKA (reference sequence). CDR3 region: CSADDWNGYTF. The DNA of the CDR3 is TGCAGTGCTGACGATTGGAATGGCTACACCTTC.

This clone appeared a single time. The gene calls are TRBV7-3 and TRBJ2-3, with a tentative D call TRBD2 (6 bases). Deletions cut 5 bases from V and 1 base from J, with 10 bases between. Germline CDR1 reads SGHTA; CDR2 reads FQGTGA. CDR3 length equals 14 residues. Written as DNA, the CDR3 is TGTGCCAGCAGCCCGGCGGGACGCACAGATACGCAGTATTTT. This codes for CASSPAGRTDTQYF.

This clone was picked up one time. The chain links TRBV27 to TRBJ1-5; 7 bases are a match to TRBD1. Germline V CDR1 and CDR2: MNHEY, SMNVEV (reference sequence). V was clipped by 2 bases and J by 7 bases; unmatched bases: 8. This CDR3 is built from 15 residues. This chain's CDR3 is CASSLRQGEGQPQHF. The CDR3 DNA is TGTGCCAGCAGTTTAAGACAGGGAGAGGGACAGCCCCAGCATTTT.

The chain carries TRBV7-8 and TRBJ2-5, with D possibly TRBD1 on 6 matching bases. The CDR3 runs 16 residues. V was clipped by 2 bases and J by 3 bases, with 16 bases between them. Germline loops: CDR1 SGHVS, CDR2 FQNEAQ. The CDR3 coding sequence is TGTGCCAGCAGCTTAAGTGTGGGCCAGGGGAAAGAGACCCAGTACTTC. Protein: CASSLSVGQGKETQYF.

This sequence joins TRBV28 and TRBJ2-6, with D perhaps TRBD1 (6 bases). V was cut by 5 bases and J by 0 bases, with 14 bases left in between. The CDR3 runs 17 residues. CDR1 MDHEN and CDR2 SYDVKM come from the germline V gene. CDR3 amino acids: CASSGFTGRSGANVLTF. CDR3 coding DNA: TGTGCCAGCAGTGGGTTTACAGGGCGCTCTGGGGCCAACGTCCTGACTTTC.

This rearrangement joins TRBV5-4 to TRBJ1-2; 10 nucleotides align to TRBD1. Germline V gives CDR1 SGHNT, CDR2 YYREEE (reference sequence). The CDR3 covers 14 residues. V was pared by 5 bases and J by 3 bases, with 4 bases of the junction left unmatched. CDR3 DNA: TGTGCCAGCAGGTCGGACAGGGGGTACTATGGCTACACCTTC. It encodes CASRSDRGYYGYTF.

The chain uses TRBV5-4 and TRBJ2-1; tentative D call: TRBD2 (5 bases). V was pared by 0 bases and J by 2 bases, with 9 bases between. Germline V gene lookup returns CDR1 SGHNT and CDR2 YYREEE (reference sequence). CDR3 length: 15 amino acids. The CDR3 DNA follows: TGTGCCAGCAGCTTGGATCCGGAGGCCTACAATGAGCAGTTCTTC. Translated: CASSLDPEAYNEQFF.

A single count supports this clone. The J gene is TRBJ2-4, the V gene TRBV28, with 7 positions matching TRBD2. V lost 6 bases to trimming and J lost 9 bases; unmatched junction nucleotides: 8. CDR1 is MDHEN, CDR2 SYDVKM, per germline. The CDR3 extends over 13 amino acids. The CDR3 DNA follows: TGTGCCAGCAGGAGCGGGGTGAGAGGCATTCAGTACTTC. Translated, it gives CASRSGVRGIQYF. Full variable domain (rest looked up from reference TRBV28 and TRBJ2-4): DVKVTQSSRYLVKRTGEKVFLECVQDMDHENMFWYRQDPGLGLRLIYFSYDVKMKEKGDIPEGYSVSREKKERFSLILESASTNQTSMYLCASRSGVRGIQYFGAGTRLSVL.

The chain employs TRBV11-2 and TRBJ2-3; the D is unclear. The germline gives CDR1 SGHAT, CDR2 FQNNGV. This CDR3 is built from 15 residues. Trimming removed 4 bases at V and 3 bases at J, with 14 bases between. CDR3 bases: TGTGCCAGCAGCTACAACCCGGACCGAACAGATACGCAGTATTTT. Its translation: CASSYNPDRTDTQYF.

The gene calls are TRBV5-1 and TRBJ2-7, with unresolved D. Trimming pared 0 bases from V and 3 bases from J, leaving 13 bases between. The CDR3 covers 15 residues. Germline V gene sequence: CDR1 SGHRS, CDR2 YFSETQ. As DNA, the CDR3 is TGCGCCAGCAGCTTGGGCGGCAGAACCAACTACGAGCAGTACTTC. Encoded protein: CASSLGGRTNYEQYF.

V usage is TRBV5-1 and J usage is TRBJ2-1; the match to TRBD2 covers 8 bases. The V gene end was trimmed by 4 bases and the J gene end by 10 bases; junction bases not matched to a gene: 10. Germline CDR1 SGHRS, CDR2 YFSETQ. This CDR3 is 14 amino acids long. The CDR3 coding sequence is TGCGCCAGCAGCCCCAGCGGGAGTGCCTTCGAGCAGTTCTTC. It yields the protein CASSPSGSAFEQFF. Filled out from reference TRBV5-1 and TRBJ2-1, the complete variable domain reads KAGVTQTPRYLIKTRGQQVTLSCSPISGHRSVSWYQQTPGQGLQFLFEYFSETQRNKGNFPGRFSGRQFSNSRSEMNVSTLELGDSALYLCASSPSGSAFEQFFGPGTRLTVL.

A remark on this clone: A far larger clone is one nucleotide away, so this likely arose from a read error. This CDR3 is also generated by other DNA sequences in the sample. V is TRBV4-1 and J is TRBJ2-5; D unresolved. Germline V gives CDR1 MGHRA, CDR2 YSYEKL. The CDR3 consists of 14 residues. The germline V and J ends were trimmed by 4 bases and 1 base, with 10 bases remaining between them. CDR3 DNA sequence: TGCGCCAGCAGCCTTGGACCGGGCCAAGAGACCCAGTACTTC. It encodes CASSLGPGQETQYF.

This chain links TRBV11-2 with TRBJ2-2; D gene uncertain. Germline-derived CDR1 and CDR2 are SGHAT and FQNNGV. The length of the CDR3 is 14 residues. The ends were cut back, 3 bases at V and 1 base at J, with 6 bases in the middle. CDR3 sequence reads: CASSFSGNTGELFF. The CDR3 DNA follows: TGTGCCAGCAGCTTTTCGGGGAACACCGGGGAGCTGTTTTTT. The complete variable domain, with remaining parts taken from reference TRBV11-2 and TRBJ2-2, reads EAGVAQSPRYKIIEKRQSVAFWCNPISGHATLYWYQQILGQGPKLLIQFQNNGVVDDSQLPKDRFSAERLKGVDSTLKIQPAKLEDSAVYLCASSFSGNTGELFFGEGSRLTVL.

The chain couples TRBV19 to TRBJ1-1; D not certain. The V end lost 4 bases, the J end lost 5 bases, and 11 bases lay between the germline ends. The length of the CDR3 is 13 residues. CDR1 and CDR2 (germline): LNHDA, SQIVND (reference sequence). In DNA form, the CDR3 reads TGTGCCAGTAGTACCTACGCGTCTACTGAAGCTTTCTTT. It yields the protein CASSTYASTEAFF.

The chain employs TRBV5-1 and TRBJ1-5; D may be TRBD1 (5 bases). The CDR3 contains 16 residues. CDR1 SGHRS and CDR2 YFSETQ come from the germline V gene. With 4 bases removed from V and 4 bases from J, the gap between germline ends came to 18 bases. The CDR3 is CASSPGGFRENQPQHF. CDR3 coding DNA: TGCGCCAGCAGCCCGGGGGGTTTCCGAGAAAATCAGCCCCAGCATTTT.

This clone was seen just once. The chain joins TRBV7-2 to TRBJ1-4; D not certain. This CDR3 region has 16 residues. CDR1 SGHTA and CDR2 FQGNSA come from the germline V gene. V lost 5 bases and J 0 bases, leaving 13 bases between the germline ends. The CDR3 loop reads CASSKNQVATNEKLFF. CDR3 coding DNA: TGTGCCAGCAGCAAAAACCAAGTTGCAACTAATGAAAAACTGTTTTTT.

The genes are TRBV30 and TRBJ2-7; 8 nucleotides align to TRBD2. CDR1 and CDR2 from the germline V gene are GTSNPN and SVGIG (reference sequence). V lost 2 bases and J lost 4; bases outside the gene matches: 10. This CDR3 is built from 15 residues. The CDR3 nucleotides read TGTGCCTGGAGTTTAATGGGTAGCGGGGCATACGAGCAGTACTTC. Amino acid sequence: CAWSLMGSGAYEQYF.

The genes are TRBV27 and TRBJ2-1; no clear D. The CDR3 sequence is 11 residues long. The V end was cut by 6 bases, the J end by 10 bases, with 10 bases between. Germline CDR1 MNHEY, CDR2 SMNVEV (reference sequence). CDR3 in amino acids: CASSLTGEQFF. The CDR3 region has the DNA TGTGCCAGCAGCCTTACGGGCGAGCAGTTCTTC.

The rearrangement uses TRBV11-2 and TRBJ1-1, with TRBD1 matching over 7 bases. Germline values: CDR1 SGHAT, CDR2 FQNNGV. J gave up 2 bases and V 0 bases, and 3 bases lay outside the gene matches. CDR3 length: 15 residues. The CDR3 loop is CASSLDAGGNTEAFF. Here the CDR3 DNA reads TGTGCCAGCAGCTTAGATGCAGGGGGTAACACTGAAGCTTTCTTT.

This chain joins TRBV10-3 and TRBJ2-1; TRBD2 is a possible D gene (6 bases). Trimming shortened V by 5 bases and J by 6 bases, and 17 bases separated the two germline ends. Germline assignment: CDR1 ENHRY and CDR2 SYGVKD. The CDR3 consists of 15 residues. CDR3 amino acids: CAISLAETRGNEQFF. DNA for the CDR3: TGTGCCATCAGTTTAGCGGAAACTAGGGGCAATGAGCAGTTCTTC.

Of note for this clone: A far larger clone is a single base away, which makes a read error likely. The V gene is TRBV4-1, the J gene TRBJ2-3, with D possibly called TRBD1 or TRBD2 (6 bases each). V lost 1 base and J lost 6, with 17 bases in between. CDR1 and CDR2 (germline): MGHRA, YSYEKL. The CDR3 has 16 residues. The CDR3 region is CASSQAGAGSADTQYF. DNA of the CDR3: TGCGCCAGCAGCCAAGCGGGGGCTGGTAGCGCGGATACGCAGTATTTT.

V gene TRBV5-1 combines with J gene TRBJ2-3; 11 bases fit TRBD2. The CDR3 has 16 amino acids. Germline V lookup: CDR1 SGHRS, CDR2 YFSETQ. Trimming cost V 0 bases and J 7 bases; bases outside gene matches: 7. The CDR3 sequence: CASSLGVGTSGYTQYF. The DNA for the CDR3 is TGCGCCAGCAGCTTGGGAGTAGGGACTAGCGGTTATACGCAGTATTTT.

This clone has just a few counts. The V and J genes are TRBV2 and TRBJ2-1, with D perhaps TRBD2 (6 bases). V dropped 6 bases and J dropped 5 bases, with 11 bases sitting between them. Germline CDR1 is SNHLY and CDR2 is FYNNEI. The CDR3 is made up of 13 amino acids. The CDR3 sequence: CASSKTRDNEQFF. The CDR3 DNA follows: TGTGCCAGCAGCAAGACTAGGGACAATGAGCAGTTCTTC.

As for this clone: A much larger clone differs from this one at a single base, so this may be a read error. The chain uses TRBV2 and TRBJ2-1, with 7 bases fitting TRBD2. CDR1 is SNHLY and CDR2 is FYNNEI in the germline V gene. The J segment lost 1 base and the V segment lost 6 bases, leaving 6 bases of the junction unmatched. This CDR3 is 15 amino acids long. CDR3 in amino acids: CASRPSGTSYNEQFF. In DNA, the CDR3 is TGTGCCAGCAGACCTAGCGGAACTTCCTACAATGAGCAGTTCTTC. The whole variable domain, filled in from reference TRBV2 and TRBJ2-1, reads EPEVTQTPSHQVTQMGQEVILRCVPISNHLYFYWYRQILGQKVEFLVSFYNNEISEKSEIFDDQFSVERPDGSNFTLKIRSTKLEDSAMYFCASRPSGTSYNEQFFGPGTRLTVL.

Only a few counts were recorded for this clone. The chain recombines TRBV7-9 with TRBJ1-1; 9 nucleotides line up with TRBD1. V dropped 1 base and J dropped 3; count of bases not matched to a gene: 3. From germline, CDR1 is SEHNR and CDR2 FQNEAQ (reference sequence). CDR3 length: 15 amino acids. The CDR3: CASSLEQGAYTEAFF. DNA for the CDR3: TGTGCCAGCAGCTTAGAACAGGGGGCGTACACTGAAGCTTTCTTT.

Notes on this clone: A far larger clone is one nucleotide away, so this likely arose from a read error. The same CDR3 arises from other DNA sequences in this sample as well. The J gene is TRBJ2-5, the V gene TRBV30; 10 nucleotides match TRBD2. Trimming at V came to 7 bases and at J to 5 bases, leaving 16 bases not matched to a gene. This CDR3 contains 16 residues. Germline V gene sequence: CDR1 GTSNPN, CDR2 SVGIG (reference sequence). The CDR3 bases are TGTGCCTTATCCCGCCAGCTAGCGGGGGCGGAGGAGACCCAGTACTTC. Translation gives CALSRQLAGAEETQYF.

This rearrangement joins TRBV6-5 to TRBJ1-2, with 8 bases that match TRBD1. The germline V gene has CDR1 MNHEY and CDR2 SVGAGI. CDR3 size: 15 residues. Unmatched junction bases numbered 9, after V lost 2 bases and J lost 7 bases. The CDR3 DNA reads TGTGCCAGCAGTTACCAGGGCAGGGGGCTCTTTGGCTACACCTTC. It is translated as CASSYQGRGLFGYTF.

At least ten counts were recorded for this clone. The chain is built from TRBV28 and TRBJ2-7, with TRBD2 as a possible D gene (6 bases). The CDR3 totals 15 residues. Germline-derived CDR1 and CDR2 are MDHEN and SYDVKM. Trimming left V 6 bases short and J 4 bases short, with 19 bases between. CDR3 coding DNA: TGTGCCAGCAGCCAGGGTGCTAGCGTCGTATACGAGCAGTACTTC. Protein product: CASSQGASVVYEQYF. The full variable domain, its missing parts supplied by reference TRBV28 and TRBJ2-7, is DVKVTQSSRYLVKRTGEKVFLECVQDMDHENMFWYRQDPGLGLRLIYFSYDVKMKEKGDIPEGYSVSREKKERFSLILESASTNQTSMYLCASSQGASVVYEQYFGPGTRLTVT.

The rearrangement joins TRBV7-3 to TRBJ2-3; TRBD2 is a possible D gene (5 bases). CDR1 SGHTA and CDR2 FQGTGA come from the germline V gene. Trimming removed 4 bases at V and 2 bases at J, with 16 bases between. The CDR3 covers 16 residues. CDR3 nucleotides: TGTGCCAGCAGCTCCCCCGGCGGGCGATTCACAGATACGCAGTATTTT. It encodes CASSSPGGRFTDTQYF.

V usage is TRBV28 and J usage is TRBJ2-5; 7 positions agree with TRBD1. Unmatched junction bases numbered 6, after V lost 6 bases and J lost 5 bases. Germline CDR1 MDHEN, CDR2 SYDVKM. The CDR3 is made up of 13 amino acids. This CDR3 reads CASSYDRVETQYF. CDR3 DNA: TGTGCCAGCAGCTACGACAGGGTTGAGACCCAGTACTTC.

CDR3 sequence (DNA): TGCGCCAGCAGCCAAGGGGAAGCTAGCGGGGCTCCCTACAATGAGCAGTTCTTC. Translated, it gives CASSQGEASGAPYNEQFF. V and J are TRBV4-1 and TRBJ2-1, with 9 positions matching TRBD2. Germline lookup yields CDR1 MGHRA and CDR2 YSYEKL. This CDR3 spans 18 amino acids. The junction had 9 bases not matched to a gene; V was cut back by 1 base and J by 2 bases.

This rearrangement joins TRBV4-3 to TRBJ2-5; tentatively, D is TRBD2 (6 bases). The germline V and J ends were trimmed by 0 bases and 5 bases, with 16 bases remaining between them. CDR3 size: 16 residues. In germline, CDR1 is LGHNA, CDR2 YSLEER. The CDR3 loop is CASSQDVAGRDETQYF. For the CDR3, the DNA is TGCGCCAGCAGCCAAGATGTGGCAGGGCGGGACGAGACCCAGTACTTC.